Given below is one T cell receptor (beta chain) in context. Its antigen is as yet unknown. Between the trimmed V and J ends, which lost 11 bases and 3 bases, there was a span of 12 bases. Germline loops: CDR1 MNHEY, CDR2 SVGAGI. This CDR3 contains 12 residues. Blood was drawn once from each donor into heparinised tubes. The draws averaged about 120 mL. This entry belongs to a study of beta chain features in type 1 diabetes. The study, taken as a whole, reports: There was a possibility that cDNA sequencing over-represented cells with high TCR expression. Comparison showed that naive, central memory and Treg TCRB repertoires appeared more similar among patients than among healthy donors.

The entirety of the isolated RNA underwent reverse transcription, so expressed TCRB transcripts were sequenced. Approximately 4 million reads on average were seen across naive, central memory and regulatory T cell samples. Method: immunoSEQ multiplex PCR; TCRdb's copy keeps in-frame clones and lacks some. The sample lists hundreds of thousands of clones; roughly 10% were seen once. The sequence derives from a woman between 18 and 29 years old in good health. The source material was naive CD4+ T cells from blood. This rearrangement joins TRBV6-5 to TRBJ2-3; D is uncertain. In nucleotides, the CDR3 is TGTGCCGGAGACATCCGGACAGATACGCAGTATTTT. Protein sequence: CAGDIRTDTQYF.